A selection of T cell receptor beta chains follows, all from one sample in a study of post-analysis software for immune sequencing data. TCRdb analysed the PCR reads with MiXCR anew, one entry per CDR3 protein. The repertoire holds hundreds of thousands of distinct CDR3 sequences, with about 27% as singletons. The sample was blood. These receptors all stem from a girl aged 5-17 years with multiple sclerosis. The CDR3 runs from the conserved cysteine through the conserved F or W. D genes are given only for firm matches. Clone sizes are given selectively: once, few, many, or a class where the clone is expanded.

J | D | size | V | CDR3 | DNA
TRBJ2-4 | TRBD1 | few | TRBV12-3/TRBV12-4 | CASSPVQGRHIQYF | TGTGCCAGCAGCCCAGTACAGGGGCGGCACATTCAGTACTTC
TRBJ2-5 | . | once | TRBV4-1 | CASSQDQGVRGRAQYF | TGCGCCAGCAGCCAAGATCAAGGAGTCCGGGGGCGGGCCCAGTACTTC
TRBJ2-5 | . | few | TRBV25-1 | CASSVARGQETQYF | TGTGCCAGCAGTGTAGCCCGGGGCCAAGAGACCCAGTACTTC
TRBJ1-5 | TRBD1 | few | TRBV20-1 | CSARDRGGTGGRHF | TGCAGTGCTAGAGATCGCGGAGGGACAGGCGGCCGGCATTTT
TRBJ1-5 | . | . | TRBV5-5 | CASSLGTVFARDQPQHF | TGTGCCAGCAGCTTGGGGACAGTATTTGCACGAGATCAGCCCCAGCATTTT
TRBJ2-7 | TRBD2 | once | TRBV5-5 | CASSPSGGGGCVEQYF | TGTGCCAGCAGCCCCAGCGGTGGCGGGGGGTGCGTCGAGCAGTACTTC
TRBJ2-6 | TRBD1 | . | TRBV28 | CASKVRTGSGANVLTF | TGTGCCAGCAAGGTACGGACAGGCTCTGGGGCCAACGTCCTGACTTTC
TRBJ1-2 | . | . | TRBV3-1 | CASSQAGMANYGYTF | TGTGCCAGCAGCCAAGCCGGGATGGCTAACTATGGCTACACCTTC
TRBJ2-1 | TRBD2 | few | TRBV4-2 | CASSYRLAGTNEQFF | TGTGCCAGCAGCTACAGACTAGCGGGGACTAATGAGCAGTTCTTC
TRBJ2-1 | TRBD1 | many | TRBV6-1 | CASSKQDREFDEQFF | TGTGCCAGCAGTAAGCAGGACAGGGAGTTCGATGAGCAGTTCTTC
TRBJ2-3 | . | few | TRBV7-2 | CASSLARAGDTQYF | TGTGCCAGCAGCTTAGCTCGGGCAGGGGATACGCAGTATTTT
TRBJ2-3 | TRBD1 | few | TRBV5-5 | CASSPDGTGTADTQYF | TGTGCCAGCAGCCCGGATGGGACAGGGACCGCGGATACGCAGTATTTT
TRBJ2-1 | TRBD1 | . | TRBV18 | CASSPRNRGQGSYNEQFF | TGTGCCAGCTCACCCCGAAACAGGGGGCAGGGTTCCTACAATGAGCAGTTCTTC
TRBJ2-3 | . | . | TRBV12-3/TRBV12-4 | CASSTRGVEGDTQYF | TGTGCCAGCAGCACGAGAGGGGTTGAGGGAGATACGCAGTATTTT
TRBJ2-1 | TRBD1 | . | TRBV28 | CASSRGHRGSSYNEQFF | TGTGCCAGCAGCCGGGGACACAGGGGGAGCTCCTACAATGAGCAGTTCTTC
TRBJ2-3 | . | . | TRBV11-2 | CASSRLGPAPTDTQYF | TGTGCCAGCAGCCGATTGGGCCCAGCGCCCACAGATACGCAGTATTTT
TRBJ2-3 | . | . | TRBV18 | CASSPAMGVTDTQYF | TGTGCCAGCTCACCCGCGATGGGGGTCACAGATACGCAGTATTTT
TRBJ2-5 | . | . | TRBV28 | CASSSGIARPRQETQYF | TGTGCCAGCAGTTCCGGGATCGCCAGACCGAGGCAAGAGACCCAGTACTTC
TRBJ2-7 | . | . | TRBV7-2 | CASSLATAYEQCF | TGTGCCAGCAGCTTAGCCACAGCATACGAGCAGTGCTTC
TRBJ2-4 | TRBD2 | few | TRBV28 | CASSLFASGGAKNIQYF | TGTGCCAGCAGTTTATTTGCTAGCGGGGGAGCCAAAAACATTCAGTACTTC
TRBJ1-2 | . | . | TRBV29-1 | CSVVGSAGIYYGYTF | TGCAGCGTTGTAGGTTCGGCAGGGATATACTATGGCTACACCTTC
TRBJ2-5 | TRBD2 | . | TRBV6-5 | CASSYGMGLEETQYF | TGTGCCAGCAGTTACGGGATGGGACTAGAGGAGACCCAGTACTTC
TRBJ2-1 | . | few | TRBV6-5 | CASSYAGYEQFF | TGTGCCAGCAGTTACGCTGGCTATGAGCAGTTCTTC
TRBJ2-7 | TRBD2 | . | TRBV28 | CASSLQTAGGSYEQYF | TGTGCCAGCAGTCTGCAGACAGCGGGAGGTTCCTACGAGCAGTACTTC
TRBJ2-5 | . | . | TRBV6-6 | CASTPVRGDHQETQYF | TGTGCCAGCACCCCAGTTAGGGGGGACCACCAAGAGACCCAGTACTTC
TRBJ2-7 | . | . | TRBV6-2/TRBV6-3 | CASRRATPTYEQYF | TGTGCCAGCAGGCGTGCGACACCCACCTACGAGCAGTACTTC
TRBJ2-3 | TRBD2 | few | TRBV11-2 | CASSLWAGGIDTQYF | TGTGCCAGCAGCTTATGGGCGGGGGGGATAGATACGCAGTATTTT
TRBJ1-6 | . | . | TRBV4-2 | CASSQGAGNSPLHF | TGTGCCAGCAGCCAAGGCGCCGGCAATTCACCCCTCCACTTT
TRBJ1-1 | . | few | TRBV12-3/TRBV12-4 | CASSFRMEMNTEAFF | TGTGCCAGCAGTTTTCGGATGGAGATGAACACTGAAGCTTTCTTT
TRBJ1-4 | TRBD1 | . | TRBV6-5 | CASRYTGGDEKLFF | TGTGCCAGCAGGTACACAGGGGGCGATGAAAAACTGTTTTTT
TRBJ2-2 | TRBD1 | few | TRBV6-5 | CASSYKTGENGELFF | TGTGCCAGCAGTTATAAAACAGGGGAGAACGGGGAGCTGTTTTTT
TRBJ2-7 | . | . | TRBV7-2 | CASSPGGRLGNYEQYF | TGTGCCAGCAGCCCTGGGGGGCGACTTGGGAACTACGAGCAGTACTTC
TRBJ1-1 | . | . | TRBV4-2 | CASSHMNTEAFF | TGTGCCAGCAGCCACATGAACACTGAAGCTTTCTTT
TRBJ2-3 | . | . | TRBV7-2 | CASSETGDTQYF | TGTGCCAGCAGCGAGACCGGGGATACGCAGTATTTT
TRBJ2-7 | . | few | TRBV20-1 | CSARDSEALYEQYF | TGCAGTGCTAGAGATTCGGAGGCCCTATACGAGCAGTACTTC
TRBJ1-2 | . | . | TRBV20-1 | CSARGIEGGYTF | TGCAGTGCTAGGGGGATTGAGGGTGGCTACACCTTC
TRBJ1-1 | . | few | TRBV7-6 | CASSFLSRGHHTEAFF | TGTGCCAGCAGCTTTCTATCCCGGGGACATCACACTGAAGCTTTCTTT
TRBJ2-1 | TRBD1 | few | TRBV6-5 | CASRDQGQAYNEQFF | TGTGCCAGCAGAGACCAGGGACAGGCCTACAATGAGCAGTTCTTC
TRBJ1-4 | . | few | TRBV4-1 | CASSQLETEKLFF | TGCGCCAGCAGCCAACTTGAGACTGAAAAACTGTTTTTT
TRBJ2-1 | . | few | TRBV7-2 | CASSFVGQSSYNEQFF | TGTGCCAGCAGCTTTGTGGGACAAAGCTCCTACAATGAGCAGTTCTTC
TRBJ2-3 | TRBD2 | . | TRBV11-2 | CASSSQWAAGGTDTQYF | TGTGCCAGCAGCTCCCAATGGGCGGCGGGAGGAACAGATACGCAGTATTTT
TRBJ1-2 | . | . | TRBV12-3/TRBV12-4 | CASIIMGAANGYTF | TGTGCCAGCATCATAATGGGGGCAGCTAATGGCTACACCTTC
TRBJ1-1 | . | . | TRBV6-5 | CACRRNTEAFF | TGTGCCTGCCGAAGGAACACTGAAGCTTTCTTT
TRBJ1-2 | . | few | TRBV9 | CASSVAREDIDYGYTF | TGTGCCAGCAGCGTAGCCAGGGAAGATATCGACTATGGCTACACCTTC
TRBJ1-1 | . | . | TRBV5-1 | CASSLDGGRTEAFF | TGCGCCAGCAGCTTGGACGGGGGGCGCACTGAAGCTTTCTTT
TRBJ2-5 | . | few | TRBV5-4 | CASSWTSQETQYF | TGTGCCAGCAGCTGGACCTCCCAAGAGACCCAGTACTTC
TRBJ1-2 | . | . | TRBV19 | CASSPKANYGYTF | TGTGCCAGCAGCCCCAAAGCTAACTATGGCTACACCTTC
TRBJ2-7 | . | . | TRBV5-1 | CASSAAREGNEQYF | TGCGCCAGCAGCGCGGCCAGGGAAGGTAACGAGCAGTACTTC
TRBJ1-4 | . | few | TRBV10-3 | CAIRGGAVEKLFF | TGTGCCATCAGGGGAGGGGCAGTTGAAAAACTGTTTTTT
TRBJ2-3 | . | . | TRBV14 | CASSQGESITDTQYF | TGTGCCAGCAGCCAAGGGGAGAGTATCACAGATACGCAGTATTTT
TRBJ2-1 | . | . | TRBV20-1 | CSAVKRRGTISYEQNF | TGCAGTGCCGTGAAAAGACGGGGCACTATCTCCTACGAGCAGAACTTC
TRBJ1-1 | . | once | TRBV3-1 | CASSQGPRNTEAFF | TGTGCCAGCAGCCAAGGTCCGAGGAACACTGAAGCTTTCTTT
TRBJ2-5 | TRBD2 | . | TRBV9 | CASSLGLAGGIETQYF | TGTGCCAGCAGCTTGGGACTAGCGGGGGGGATTGAGACCCAGTACTTC
TRBJ2-7 | TRBD2 | . | TRBV5-5 | CASSLPLAGGTEQYF | TGTGCCAGCAGCCTCCCACTAGCGGGAGGTACCGAGCAGTACTTC